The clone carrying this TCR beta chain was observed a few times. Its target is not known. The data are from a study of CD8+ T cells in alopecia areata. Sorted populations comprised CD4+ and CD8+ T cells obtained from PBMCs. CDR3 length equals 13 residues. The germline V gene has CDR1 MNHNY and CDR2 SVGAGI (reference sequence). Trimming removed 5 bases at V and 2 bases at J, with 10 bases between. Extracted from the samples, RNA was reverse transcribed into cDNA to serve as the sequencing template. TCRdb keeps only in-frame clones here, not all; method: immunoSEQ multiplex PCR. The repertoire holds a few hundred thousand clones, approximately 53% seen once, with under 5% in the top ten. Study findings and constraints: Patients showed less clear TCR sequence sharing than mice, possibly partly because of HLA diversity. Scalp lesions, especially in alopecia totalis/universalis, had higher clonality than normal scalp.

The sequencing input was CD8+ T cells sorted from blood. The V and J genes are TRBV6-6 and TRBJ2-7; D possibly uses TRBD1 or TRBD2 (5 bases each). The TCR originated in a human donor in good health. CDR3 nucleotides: TGTGCCAGCAGTCCCGAGGGGACCTACGAGCAGTACTTC. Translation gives CASSPEGTYEQYF.